Listed below are T cell receptor beta chains from one sample, sequenced in a study of Ad26.COV2.S vaccination and SARS-CoV-2 variants. Assay: immunoSEQ multiplex PCR; the TCRdb copy retains only in-frame clones and omits some. The sample shows about 390,000 clones, 88% of them seen only once. The sequencing used peripheral blood, collected in a trial of Ad26.COV2.S vaccine versus placebo. The receptors derive from a person aged 18 to 65 who received the Ad26.COV2.S COVID-19 vaccine or a placebo. Each CDR3 is given with its conserved first and last residue. D genes are given only for firm matches.

>TRBV5-1|NA|TRBJ1-4
CASSLQGMDEKLFF
TGCGCCAGCAGCTTACAGGGTATGGATGAAAAACTGTTTTTT
>TRBV7-2|NA|TRBJ2-1
CASSLSAGIDLGNEQFF
TGTGCCAGCAGCTTATCGGCAGGGATCGACTTGGGGAATGAGCAGTTCTTC
>TRBV6-5|TRBD1|TRBJ1-2
CASSSSGTGGYTF
TGTGCCAGCAGTTCCTCCGGGACAGGGGGCTACACCTTC
>TRBV18|NA|TRBJ1-4
CASSRQVTTTNEKLFF
TGTGCCAGCTCACGACAGGTGACTACAACTAATGAAAAACTGTTTTTT
>TRBV18|NA|TRBJ1-1
CASSPDGGGTEAFF
TGTGCCAGCTCACCCGACGGGGGCGGCACTGAAGCTTTCTTT
>TRBV6-5|NA|TRBJ2-3
CASRKDGGTDTQYF
TGTGCCAGCAGGAAGGACGGCGGCACAGATACGCAGTATTTT
>TRBV21-1|NA|TRBJ1-1
CASSKGGRTDAMNTEAFF
TGTGCCAGCAGCAAAGGAGGCCGGACAGATGCTATGAACACTGAAGCTTTCTTT
>TRBV5-6|NA|TRBJ2-6
CASSSPGLYSGANVLTF
TGTGCCAGCAGCTCACCAGGACTATACTCTGGGGCCAACGTCCTGACTTTC
>TRBV7-2|TRBD1|TRBJ1-2
CASSFKGAYGYTF
TGTGCCAGCAGCTTCAAGGGGGCATATGGCTACACCTTC
>TRBV7-9|TRBD1|TRBJ1-1
CASSLDRGSQEAFF
TGTGCCAGCAGCTTGGACAGGGGTAGTCAAGAAGCTTTCTTT
>TRBV18|TRBD2|TRBJ2-2
CASSYGTRSTGELFF
TGTGCCAGCTCATACGGGACTAGAAGTACCGGGGAGCTGTTTTTT
>TRBV27|NA|TRBJ1-5
CASSLSFGQPQHF
TGTGCCAGCAGTTTATCGTTCGGTCAGCCCCAGCATTTT
>TRBV10-3|TRBD1|TRBJ2-1
CASGQGESYNEQFF
TGTGCCAGCGGACAGGGCGAGTCCTACAATGAGCAGTTCTTC